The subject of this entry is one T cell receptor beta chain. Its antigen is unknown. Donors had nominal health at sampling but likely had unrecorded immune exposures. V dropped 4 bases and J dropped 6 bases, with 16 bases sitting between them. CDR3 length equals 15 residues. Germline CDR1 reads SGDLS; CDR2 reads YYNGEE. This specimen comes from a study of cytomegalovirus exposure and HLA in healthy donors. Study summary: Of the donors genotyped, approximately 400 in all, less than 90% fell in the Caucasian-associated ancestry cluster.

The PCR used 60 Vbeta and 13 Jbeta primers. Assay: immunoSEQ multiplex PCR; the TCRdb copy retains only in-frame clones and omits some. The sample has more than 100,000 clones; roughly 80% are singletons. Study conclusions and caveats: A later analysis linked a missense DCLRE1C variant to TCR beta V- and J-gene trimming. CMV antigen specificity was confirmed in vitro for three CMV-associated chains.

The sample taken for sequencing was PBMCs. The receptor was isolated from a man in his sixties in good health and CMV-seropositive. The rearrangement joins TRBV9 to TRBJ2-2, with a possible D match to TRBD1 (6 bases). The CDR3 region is CASSRGQLRAGELFF. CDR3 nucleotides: TGTGCCAGCAGCAGAGGACAGTTACGGGCCGGGGAGCTGTTTTTT.